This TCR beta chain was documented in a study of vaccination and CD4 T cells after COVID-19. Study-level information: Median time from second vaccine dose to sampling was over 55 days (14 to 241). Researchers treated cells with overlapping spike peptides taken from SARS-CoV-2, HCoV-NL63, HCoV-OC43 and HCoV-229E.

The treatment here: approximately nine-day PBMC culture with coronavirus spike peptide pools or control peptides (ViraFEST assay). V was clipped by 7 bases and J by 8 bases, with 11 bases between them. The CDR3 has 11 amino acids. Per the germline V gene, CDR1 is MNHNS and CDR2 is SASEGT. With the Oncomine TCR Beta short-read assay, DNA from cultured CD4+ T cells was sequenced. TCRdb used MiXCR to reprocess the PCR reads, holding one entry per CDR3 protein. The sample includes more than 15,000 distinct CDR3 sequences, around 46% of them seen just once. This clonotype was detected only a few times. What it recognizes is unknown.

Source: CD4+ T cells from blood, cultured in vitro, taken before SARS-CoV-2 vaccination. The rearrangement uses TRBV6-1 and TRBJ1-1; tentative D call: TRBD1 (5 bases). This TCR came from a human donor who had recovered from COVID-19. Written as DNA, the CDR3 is TGTGCCAGCAAATTCGGGACGGAAGCTTTCTTT. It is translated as CASKFGTEAFF.